A selection of T cell receptor beta chains follows, all from one sample in a study of persistence of HIV-infected CD4 T cells. TCRdb keeps only in-frame clones here, not all; method: immunoSEQ multiplex PCR. Here the sample spans about 40,000 clones, around 78% being singletons. Their cognate antigens are unknown. Sequences were derived from CD4+ T cells sorted from PBMCs after approximately 19-hour stimulation, sampled from a patient who received antiretroviral therapy. The receptor source for this set is an adult man with HIV who was CMV-seropositive. Each CDR3 is given without its conserved first and last residue.

v_call	j_call	cdr3_aa
TRBV30	TRBJ2-1	AWSGYNNEQF
TRBV6-5	TRBJ2-7	ASLSYRSYEQY
TRBV7-3	TRBJ1-2	ASSPGGYGYT
TRBV30	TRBJ1-5	ACRPIGNNQPQH
TRBV7-9	TRBJ1-2	ASSLRTKFSYGYT
TRBV7-9	TRBJ1-2	ASSLEGRPNYGYT
TRBV5-1	TRBJ2-1	ASSLSGTERYIHEQF
TRBV30	TRBJ1-1	AWSVRAEAF
TRBV14	TRBJ2-3	ASSPSSHTDTQY
TRBV14	TRBJ1-2	ASSQGGGYGYT
TRBV4-1	TRBJ2-5	ASSQGATQY
TRBV7-9	TRBJ1-1	ASSSWVTEAF
TRBV23-1	TRBJ2-7	ASSLGQGPYEQY
TRBV10-3	TRBJ1-2	AINSLQGRDGYT
TRBV7-2	TRBJ2-7	ASSGTGATYEQY
TRBV7-2	TRBJ2-1	ASSLGRTGEQF
TRBV5-1	TRBJ2-7	ASSLGGVSYEQY
TRBV11-2	TRBJ2-2	ASSLELIGSGTGELF
TRBV10-3	TRBJ2-2	AISELAGGSNTGELF
TRBV6-2/TRBV6-3	TRBJ2-4	ASSYSETDKNIQY
TRBV11-2	TRBJ2-5	ASSHDRGRGLETQY
TRBV7-6	TRBJ1-6	ASRRDRVGGSLH
TRBV19	TRBJ1-5	ASSIARGNQPQH
TRBV30	TRBJ2-3	AWSGASVAGVLRTDTQY
TRBV5-1	TRBJ2-5	ASSPERPETQY
TRBV7-2	TRBJ1-2	ASSLGQGRGYT
TRBV28	TRBJ2-5	ASNARTSGRASY
TRBV2	TRBJ2-2	ASRATWNTGELF
TRBV5-1	TRBJ2-3	ASSRQDTQY
TRBV29-1	TRBJ2-7	SVPFHLARYEQY
TRBV5-4	TRBJ2-7	ASSLRDSGEQY
TRBV19	TRBJ1-5	ASSIGGYSNQPQH
TRBV7-2	TRBJ1-2	ASSRGDTNYGYT
TRBV7-9	TRBJ2-2	ASSQSGTGNTGELF
TRBV30	TRBJ1-2	AWGGQGYGYT
TRBV7-7	TRBJ2-1	ASSPGGSGRGEQF
TRBV18	TRBJ2-5	ASSPRGETQY
TRBV7-8	TRBJ2-7	ASRPRDRGGEQY
TRBV6-5	TRBJ1-5	ASGRWGGYQPQH
TRBV20-1	TRBJ2-7	SATPFYEQY
TRBV7-9	TRBJ1-2	ASSLGAGIYGYT
TRBV6-5	TRBJ1-2	ASSYLGALANYGYT
TRBV7-6	TRBJ2-1	ASSLFSGRRSYNEQF
TRBV10-3	TRBJ2-5	AIGVAGGTQETQY
TRBV18	TRBJ1-5	ASSQETVYSNQPQH
TRBV7-6	TRBJ1-5	ASSLEDRAGPQH
TRBV6-2/TRBV6-3	TRBJ2-5	ASSWGGPEETQY
TRBV2	TRBJ2-4	ASRLQDKKNIQY
TRBV11-3	TRBJ1-1	ASSLDGSSTTEAF
TRBV14	TRBJ1-1	ASSQDYGIEAF
TRBV5-8	TRBJ1-2	ASSLVKSAYYGYT
TRBV30	TRBJ1-5	AWSEDRDQPQH
TRBV2	TRBJ1-1	ATAPQGAQDTEAF
TRBV3-1/TRBV3-2	TRBJ1-2	ASSQTGSGYT
TRBV6-5	TRBJ1-2	ASSTGQGYGGYT
TRBV28	TRBJ1-2	ASMLSGYGYT
TRBV3-1/TRBV3-2	TRBJ1-6	ASSQGLGVNSPLH
TRBV19	TRBJ1-2	ASSISRTAYGYT
TRBV10-1	TRBJ1-1	ASRVDRGSVEAF
TRBV13	TRBJ2-7	ASSLVAGGADEQY